This T cell receptor beta chain was sequenced during a study of cytomegalovirus exposure and HLA in healthy donors. Study details: According to later analysis, the same platform produced the 120 or so validation and under 700 first-cohort repertoires.

The CDR3 runs 14 residues. CDR1 and CDR2 (germline): SGHTS, YDEGEE. Trimming took 1 base from V and 3 from J, leaving 11 bases between them. Study-level points and caveats: Many donors carried some public TCRs, although rarity characterized most TCR sequences. According to a later analysis, TCR clusters from the first cohort tended to co-occur in the approximately 120 validation repertoires.

Remarks on this clone: Antigen specificity is unknown.

TCRdb's table, derived via immunoSEQ multiplex PCR, lists solely in-frame clones and lacks some. The data hold 260,000 or so clones, with about 90% observed a single time. The chain joins TRBV5-8 to TRBJ2-7; possible D gene TRBD1, 5 bases. The clonotype comes from a woman aged 25 to 45 in good health and CMV-seronegative. The sequenced material came from PBMCs. The CDR3 spells CASSLQGTGYEQYF. The CDR3 DNA follows: TGTGCCAGCAGCTTGCAGGGTACGGGCTACGAGCAGTACTTC.